This T cell receptor (beta chain) is from a study of CD8 T cells in ankylosing spondylitis. MiXCR was run by TCRdb on the 5' RACE reads, yielding one entry per CDR3 protein. Counted here are under 300,000 distinct CDR3 sequences, about 11% occurring once; the ten biggest clones make up 6% to 8%. Losses at the gene ends were 4 bases for V and 4 bases for J; bases not matched to a gene: 0. CDR1 and CDR2 from the germline V gene are MGHRA and YSYEKL. The CDR3 runs 14 residues. Study conclusions and caveats: About 8 highly homologous variants made up a TCR beta motif that seemed to typify ankylosing spondylitis blood.

As for this clonotype: Its antigen is unknown.

This sequence joins TRBV4-1 and TRBJ2-2; 10 positions agree with TRBD1. The sequenced sample was blood, either unsorted or a sorted T cell fraction (not recorded which). The sequence derives from a male donor with ankylosing spondylitis or in good health (not recorded which). The CDR3 loop is CASSRTGGTGELFF. Written as DNA, the CDR3 is TGCGCCAGCAGCCGGACAGGGGGCACCGGGGAGCTGTTTTTT.